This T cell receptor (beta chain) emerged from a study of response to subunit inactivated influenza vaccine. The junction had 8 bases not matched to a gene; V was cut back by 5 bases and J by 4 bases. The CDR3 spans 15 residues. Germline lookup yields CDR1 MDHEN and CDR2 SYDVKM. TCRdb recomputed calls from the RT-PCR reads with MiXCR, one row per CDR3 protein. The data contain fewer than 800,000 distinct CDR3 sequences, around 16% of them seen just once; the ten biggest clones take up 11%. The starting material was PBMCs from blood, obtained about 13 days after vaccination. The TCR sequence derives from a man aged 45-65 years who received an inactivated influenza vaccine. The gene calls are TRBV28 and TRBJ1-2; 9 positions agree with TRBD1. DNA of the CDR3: TGTGCCAGCAGTAAGAGGGACAGGGAGAGCTATGGCTACACCTTC. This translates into CASSKRDRESYGYTF.